The 5 T cell receptor beta chains reported below all come from one sample, sequenced in a study of patients and donors after allogeneic stem cell transplantation. One entry per CDR3 protein, called by TCRdb with MiXCR from the RT-PCR reads. Of 190,000 or so distinct CDR3 sequences listed, 41% were seen once; the top ten hold around 35%. Sequenced material: blood, either unsorted or a sorted T cell fraction (not recorded which). The receptor set was obtained from a human donor who was either an allogeneic HSCT recipient or a stem cell or donor lymphocyte infusion donor (not recorded which). It is not recorded whose cells these are; they may come from a transplant donor.

This clonotype came up a few times. The chain uses TRBV6-4 and TRBJ1-2, with a tentative D call TRBD1 (6 bases). V was trimmed by 6 bases and J by 3 bases, leaving 17 bases between them. The CDR3 spans 15 residues. In germline, CDR1 is MRHNA, CDR2 SNTAGT. CDR3 protein: CASSPGGPNDYGYTF. DNA for the CDR3: TGTGCCAGCAGCCCCGGGGGCCCTAACGACTATGGCTACACCTTC.

The rearrangement joins TRBV12-3 or TRBV12-4 to TRBJ2-1; weak D call: TRBD1 (5 bases). The ends were cut back, 7 bases at V and 3 bases at J, with 19 bases in the middle. The CDR3 is 16 residues long. CDR3 bases: TGTGCCAGCACTACCCCAGGACACGCACTCTACAATGAGCAGTTCTTC. It yields the protein CASTTPGHALYNEQFF.

Only a few counts were recorded for this clonotype. The CDR3 here is CASSSGASQETQYF. The CDR3 DNA sequence: TGTGCCAGCAGCTCTGGAGCCTCCCAAGAGACCCAGTACTTC. This chain connects TRBV5-4 to TRBJ2-5, with unresolved D. Trimming shortened V by 3 bases and J by 1 base, and 10 bases separated the two germline ends. CDR1 and CDR2 from the germline V gene are SGHNT and YYREEE (reference sequence). This CDR3 has 14 residues.

J is TRBJ1-1 and V is TRBV29-1; D unclear. V gave up 2 bases and J gave up 4 bases, with 11 bases separating them. Germline V lookup: CDR1 SQVTM, CDR2 ANQGSEA. The CDR3 spans 13 residues. The CDR3 here is CSVEPGTLTEAFF. The CDR3 nucleotides read TGCAGCGTTGAACCCGGTACCCTCACTGAAGCTTTCTTT.

The gene calls are TRBV28 and TRBJ1-5; tentative D call: TRBD1 (5 bases). The CDR3 spans 15 residues. Germline V gene lookup returns CDR1 MDHEN and CDR2 SYDVKM. V was pared by 2 bases and J by 1 base, with 9 bases between. The CDR3 loop reads CASSLQGQSNQPQHF. CDR3 DNA sequence: TGTGCCAGCAGTTTACAGGGCCAAAGCAATCAGCCCCAGCATTTT.